These 15 T cell receptor beta chains came from one sample sequenced in a study of T cell clonality in common variable immunodeficiency. The protocol was immunoSEQ multiplex PCR, while the TCRdb copy is restricted to in-frame clones and leaves out a portion. There are about 34,000 clones in the sample, none observed a single time. Sequenced sample: peripheral blood mononuclear cells. The receptors were sampled from a person aged 18 to 75 in good health.

In its sample, this clone was seen many times. Sequencing ends 3 residues short of the CDR3 end; the germline J gene provides the rest. The chain employs TRBV7-9 and TRBJ2-2; D is undetermined. The CDR3 runs 15 residues. Trimming cost V 1 base and J 6 bases, with 12 bases left between them. Germline V lookup: CDR1 SEHNR, CDR2 FQNEAQ (reference sequence). The chain's CDR3 is CASSLGSRAAGELFF. Incomplete CDR3 DNA: TGTGCCAGCAGCTTAGGTTCAAGGGCCGCCGGGGAG.

This clone has at least ten counts. The sequenced fragment ends 3 residues before the CDR3 boundary, so the rest is inferred from the germline J gene. The chain links TRBV5-4 to TRBJ1-2, with a tentative D call TRBD1 (5 bases). The CDR3 spans 14 residues. Trimming pared 4 bases from V and 1 base from J, leaving 11 bases between. CDR1 and CDR2 from the germline V gene are SGHNT and YYREEE (reference sequence). The part of the CDR3 DNA that was read is TGTGCCAGCAGCGAAGGACAATTTAACTATGGC. This sequence encodes CASSEGQFNYG. The whole CDR3 is CASSEGQFNYGYTF.

Ten or more counts support this clone. Sequencing ends 3 residues short of the CDR3 end; the germline J gene provides the rest. The gene calls are TRBV19 and TRBJ2-4; TRBD1 aligns across 8 bases. The trim removed 10 bases at V and 1 base at J, leaving 12 bases unmatched. The CDR3 has 16 residues. CDR1 and CDR2 from the germline V gene are LNHDA and SQIVND (reference sequence). The CDR3 reads CATRQGTALAKNIQYF. CDR3 DNA (partial): TGTGCCACCCGACAGGGGACGGCTTTGGCCAAAAACATT.

This clone was counted ten times or more. Sequencing ends 3 residues short of the CDR3 end; the germline J gene provides the rest. The chain links TRBV20-1 to TRBJ2-1; no reliable D call. The length of the CDR3 is 17 residues. Germline CDR1 is DFQATT and CDR2 is SNEGSKA (reference sequence). With 3 bases removed from V and 0 bases from J, the gap between germline ends came to 18 bases. This CDR3 is CSASSRIEGLSYNEQFF. The part of the CDR3 DNA that was read is TGCAGTGCTAGTTCTAGGATAGAAGGCCTCTCCTACAATGAG.

This clone was detected ten times or more. The CDR3 end is not reached by the read, which stops 3 residues before it; the germline J gene fills it in. The chain is built from TRBV20-1 and TRBJ1-2; 8 bases align to TRBD1. This CDR3 comprises 15 residues. Per the germline V gene, CDR1 is DFQATT and CDR2 is SNEGSKA (reference sequence). The CDR3 is CSASRPGGKIDGYTF. Incomplete CDR3 DNA: TGCAGTGCTAGCCGGCCAGGGGGCAAGATCGACGGC.

This clone was detected only a few times. The observed sequence ends 3 residues before the CDR3 terminus, with the missing tail filled in from the germline J gene. The V and J genes are TRBV27 and TRBJ2-7, with D perhaps TRBD1 (6 bases). The CDR3 runs 14 residues. The ends were cut back, 3 bases at V and 6 bases at J, with 15 bases in the middle. Germline values: CDR1 MNHEY, CDR2 SMNVEV (reference sequence). The sequenced CDR3 bases are TGTGCCAGCAGTTTCCACCGGAGCAGGGGCGAG. As protein: CASSFHRSRGE. The whole CDR3 is CASSFHRSRGEQYF.

This clone was observed many times. The DNA read from the CDR3 is TGCGCCAGCAGCGTACAGGGGACAGGCGGGGGC. Protein sequence: CASSVQGTGGG. In full, the CDR3 is CASSVQGTGGGYTF. The chain joins TRBV5-1 to TRBJ1-2; 8 bases are a match to TRBD1. The CDR3 end falls 3 residues outside the read, so it is completed with the germline J gene. This CDR3 comprises 14 residues. Germline loops: CDR1 SGHRS, CDR2 YFSETQ.

This clone was seen ten or more times. Sequencing ends 3 residues short of the CDR3 end; the germline J gene provides the rest. The rearrangement joins TRBV20-1 to TRBJ1-2, with TRBD1 as a possible D gene (5 bases). V lost 8 bases and J lost 1, with 14 bases in between. The CDR3 length is 13 residues. Germline V gene sequence: CDR1 DFQATT, CDR2 SNEGSKA (reference sequence). This CDR3 is CSPTGHHNYGYTF. Partial CDR3 DNA: TGCAGTCCAACAGGCCACCATAACTATGGC.

This clone has at least ten counts. The read comes to an end 3 residues before the CDR3 does, leaving the germline J gene to fill in the end. The V and J genes are TRBV13 and TRBJ2-1, with TRBD2 matching over 8 bases. Losses at the gene ends were 4 bases for V and 2 bases for J; bases not matched to a gene: 7. The CDR3 sequence is 16 residues long. The germline CDR1 and CDR2 sequences are PRHDT and FYEKMQ (reference sequence). The CDR3 DNA, read in part, is TGTGCCAGCAGCTCAAAACTAGCGGTAACCTACAATGAG. Translating it yields CASSSKLAVTYNE. The whole CDR3 sequence reads CASSSKLAVTYNEQFF.

This clone was seen at least ten times. The missing CDR3 end, 3 residues past where the read stops, is filled in from the germline J gene. The J gene is TRBJ2-7, the V gene TRBV12-3 or TRBV12-4; 10 positions match TRBD1. The CDR3 length is 15 residues. The junction had 3 bases not matched to a gene; V was cut back by 3 bases and J by 1 base. CDR3 bases read: TGTGCCAGCAGTTTCCGGGACAGGGGATCCTACGAG. Its translation: CASSFRDRGSYE. The full CDR3 reads CASSFRDRGSYEQYF.

This clone was counted many times. The CDR3 end lies 3 residues beyond the end of the read and is filled in from the germline J gene. This sequence joins TRBV5-1 and TRBJ2-1; 8 nucleotides match TRBD2. In germline, CDR1 is SGHRS, CDR2 YFSETQ. The CDR3 covers 15 residues. The V and J ends lost 4 bases and 7 bases, in that order; junction bases with no gene match: 10. The CDR3 is CASSLLEAGDNEQFF. CDR3 bases read: TGCGCCAGCAGCCTCCTGGAAGCGGGAGATAATGAG.

The sample holds many counts of this clone. The read ends 3 residues shy of where the CDR3 ends; the end is completed using the germline J gene. The J gene is TRBJ1-6, the V gene TRBV18, with a weak D call TRBD1 (6 bases). The CDR3 has 14 amino acids. V was clipped by 9 bases and J by 7 bases, with 16 bases between them. Per the germline V gene, CDR1 is KGHSH and CDR2 is LQKENI. The covered CDR3 bases are TGTGCCAGTGCGGGGGGGCTCGAGAATTCACCC. Translated: CASAGGLENSP. Given in full, the CDR3 is CASAGGLENSPLHF.

This clone appeared many times. The read ends 3 residues before the CDR3 terminus; that terminus is restored from the germline J gene. The chain is built from TRBV19 and TRBJ1-2; 8 nucleotides match TRBD1. CDR3 length: 15 residues. With 7 bases clipped from V and 2 bases from J, the junction kept 9 bases outside the gene matches. In germline, CDR1 is LNHDA, CDR2 SQIVND (reference sequence). CDR3 protein: CASKETGAGNYGYTF. The part of the CDR3 DNA that was read is TGTGCCAGTAAAGAGACAGGGGCCGGGAACTATGGC.

This clone appeared many times. Sequencing ends 3 residues short of the CDR3 end; the germline J gene provides the rest. This chain connects TRBV12-3 or TRBV12-4 to TRBJ1-2, with a possible D match to TRBD1 (5 bases). Trimming took 5 bases from V and 5 from J, leaving 9 bases between them. The CDR3 has 12 amino acids. CDR3 amino acids: CASSKQVYGYTF. The covered CDR3 bases are TGTGCCAGCAGTAAACAGGTTTATGGC.

This clone has a count of ten or more. A far larger clone lies a single base away; this is likely a read error. Read data end 3 residues before the CDR3 end; the end is taken from the germline J gene. V usage is TRBV19 and J usage is TRBJ2-1; the D gene is possibly TRBD2 (6 bases). With 8 bases removed from V and 8 bases from J, the gap between germline ends came to 22 bases. CDR1 LNHDA and CDR2 SQIVND come from the germline V gene (reference sequence). CDR3 length: 15 residues. The CDR3 here is CASPHGTGAMDEQFF. CDR3 bases read: TGTGCCAGTCCCCACGGGACTGGAGCTATGGATGAG.